Shown below are 7 T cell receptor beta chains from a single sample sequenced in a study of shared clonotypes between healthy human individuals. Using immunoSEQ multiplex PCR, the repertoire was profiled, and TCRdb retains in-frame clones only, with some absent. Of over a million clones listed, around 78% are singletons. The sequencing input was memory CD4+ T cells from PBMCs. Regarding subset: CD45RA-negative fraction. The receptors shown here come from a man younger than 35 in good health. Some clones in this sample may be carry-over from other donors' samples.

Remarks on this clone: The sample carries other DNA sequences with the same CDR3. This chain connects TRBV9 to TRBJ2-5, with D maybe TRBD2 (5 bases). The CDR3 is 13 amino acids. CDR1 is SGDLS, CDR2 YYNGEE, per germline. With 0 bases removed from V and 5 bases from J, the gap between germline ends came to 8 bases. As DNA, the CDR3 is TGTGCCAGCAGCGTAGACCCGGGGGAGACCCAGTACTTC. Residues: CASSVDPGETQYF. The complete variable domain, with remaining parts taken from reference TRBV9 and TRBJ2-5, reads DSGVTQTPKHLITATGQRVTLRCSPRSGDLSVYWYQQSLDQGLQFLIQYYNGEERAKGNILERFSAQQFPDLHSELNLSSLELGDSALYFCASSVDPGETQYFGPGTRLLVL.

This clone was seen more than once but under ten times. The rearrangement links TRBV6-1 to TRBJ2-5, with 7 bases lining up with TRBD2. Germline CDR1 and CDR2: MNHNS and SASEGT. CDR3 size: 17 residues. V lost 4 bases, J lost 1 base, and 12 bases stayed unmatched. CDR3 bases: TGTGCCAGCAGTGTTGGACTAGGCCCTCCAGGCCAAGAGACCCAGTACTTC. It yields the protein CASSVGLGPPGQETQYF.

J is TRBJ1-6 and V is TRBV7-9, with D maybe TRBD1 (5 bases). CDR3 size: 12 residues. V was clipped by 5 bases and J by 16 bases, with 15 bases between them. Per the germline V gene, CDR1 is SEHNR and CDR2 is FQNEAQ (reference sequence). CDR3 protein: CASSLGGTDLHF. The CDR3 coding sequence is TGTGCCAGCAGCCTGGGGGGGACCGATCTCCACTTT.

The sample holds one count of this clone. The chain combines TRBV5-1 with TRBJ2-3; D gene uncertain. CDR1 SGHRS and CDR2 YFSETQ come from the germline V gene. Trimming cost V 1 base and J 2 bases, with 11 bases left between them. The CDR3 has 15 amino acids. The CDR3 sequence: CASSLSFRVTDTQYF. The CDR3 coding sequence is TGCGCCAGCAGCTTGTCCTTCCGGGTCACAGATACGCAGTATTTT.

This chain uses TRBV15 with TRBJ2-3, with TRBD2 matching 10 bases. CDR3 length: 18 residues. V lost 1 base and J lost 1; bases outside the gene matches: 8. The germline gives CDR1 LNHNV, CDR2 YYDKDF (reference sequence). The CDR3 reads CATSRGAGGPPGTDTQYF. Here the CDR3 DNA reads TGTGCCACCAGCAGAGGAGCGGGAGGGCCTCCAGGCACAGATACGCAGTATTTT.

The J gene is TRBJ2-1, the V gene TRBV11-3; 9 bases are shared with TRBD1. CDR1 and CDR2 from the germline V gene are SGHNT and YENEEA. Germline trimming cut 4 bases from V and 4 bases from J; bases unmatched to any gene: 2. The CDR3 contains 14 residues. Here the CDR3 reads CASSSDRGYNEQFF. The CDR3 DNA is TGTGCCAGCAGCTCGGACAGGGGATACAATGAGCAGTTCTTC.

The V and J genes are TRBV6-5 and TRBJ1-1; D unresolved. The CDR3 extends over 13 amino acids. The V end lost 0 bases, the J end lost 5 bases, and 7 bases lay between the germline ends. CDR1 is MNHEY, CDR2 SVGAGI, per germline. The chain's CDR3 is CASSYSSDTEAFF. DNA for the CDR3: TGTGCCAGCAGTTACTCGAGTGATACTGAAGCTTTCTTT.